These 5 T cell receptor beta chains came from one sample sequenced in a study of Ad26.COV2.S vaccination and SARS-CoV-2 variants. Stated treatment: about 20 received Ad26.COV2.S at low or high dose, single or two shots; several received placebo; per-sample allocation not given. Samples analyzed were those drawn on day 63 after the first vaccine or placebo injection. Some clones are missing from TCRdb's copy, which holds only in-frame ones; the method was immunoSEQ multiplex PCR. The repertoire holds roughly 680,000 clones, approximately 88% seen once, with approximately 1.5% in the top ten. The sample was peripheral blood, taken in a trial of Ad26.COV2.S vaccine versus placebo. All receptors derive from a person between 18 and 65 years old who received the Ad26.COV2.S COVID-19 vaccine or a placebo.

This clone was observed a handful of times. The V gene is TRBV30, the J gene TRBJ2-2; TRBD2 matches 10 bases. The CDR3 extends over 17 amino acids. V was clipped by 1 base and J by 1 base; unmatched bases: 6. Germline V CDR1 and CDR2: GTSNPN, SVGIG (reference sequence). CDR3 residues: CAWSDLAGDRNTGELFF. In DNA form, the CDR3 reads TGTGCCTGGAGTGACCTAGCGGGGGACCGGAACACCGGGGAGCTGTTTTTT.

The chain couples TRBV27 to TRBJ1-1; D is undetermined. CDR1 and CDR2 from the germline V gene are MNHEY and SMNVEV (reference sequence). The V end lost 0 bases, the J end lost 5 bases, and 10 bases lay between the germline ends. CDR3 length: 14 amino acids. The CDR3 nucleotides are TGTGCCAGCAGTTTATCGTTAGGGTGGACTGAAGCTTTCTTT. Its protein product is CASSLSLGWTEAFF.

The chain links TRBV18 to TRBJ1-6; 7 bases map to TRBD1. Losses at the gene ends were 3 bases for V and 3 bases for J; bases not matched to a gene: 2. The germline gives CDR1 KGHSH, CDR2 LQKENI. The CDR3 covers 15 residues. This chain's CDR3 is CASSPGQLYNSPLHF. CDR3 in DNA: TGTGCCAGCTCACCGGGACAGCTCTATAATTCACCCCTCCACTTT.

The V and J genes are TRBV6-6 and TRBJ2-1, with 7 bases that match TRBD2. Losses at the gene ends were 0 bases for V and 8 bases for J; bases not matched to a gene: 7. There are 15 residues in the CDR3. Per germline, CDR1 MNHNY and CDR2 SVGAGI (reference sequence). The CDR3 DNA reads TGTGCCAGCAGTTACTCCGAGCGGGGATGGGATGAGCAGTTCTTC. Translation gives CASSYSERGWDEQFF.

The chain combines TRBV5-6 with TRBJ1-2; D remains unclear. The CDR3 has 13 amino acids. V dropped 5 bases and J dropped 2 bases, with 10 bases sitting between them. Germline V gives CDR1 SGHDT, CDR2 YYEEEE. The CDR3 spells CASRPDTNYGYTF. In nucleotides, the CDR3 is TGTGCCAGCAGGCCTGACACGAACTATGGCTACACCTTC.